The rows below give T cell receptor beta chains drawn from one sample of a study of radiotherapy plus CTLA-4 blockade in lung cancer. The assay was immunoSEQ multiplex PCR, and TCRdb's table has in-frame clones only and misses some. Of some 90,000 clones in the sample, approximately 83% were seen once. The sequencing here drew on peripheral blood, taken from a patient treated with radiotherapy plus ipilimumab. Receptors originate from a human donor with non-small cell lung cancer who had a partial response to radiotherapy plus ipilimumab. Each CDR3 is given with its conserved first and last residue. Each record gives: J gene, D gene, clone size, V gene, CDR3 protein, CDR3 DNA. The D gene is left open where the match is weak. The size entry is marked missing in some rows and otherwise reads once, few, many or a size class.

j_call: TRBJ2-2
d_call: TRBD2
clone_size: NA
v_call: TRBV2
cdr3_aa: CASSELGLAGGYAGELFF
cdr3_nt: TGTGCCAGCAGTGAATTAGGGCTAGCGGGAGGATATGCCGGGGAGCTGTTTTTT

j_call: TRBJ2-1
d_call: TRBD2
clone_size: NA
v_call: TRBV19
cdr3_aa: CASKASGRLLGEQFF
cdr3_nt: TGTGCCAGTAAGGCTAGCGGGAGATTGCTTGGTGAGCAGTTCTTC

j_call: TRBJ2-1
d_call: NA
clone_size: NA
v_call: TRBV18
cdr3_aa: CASSPPTGSGDYNEQFF
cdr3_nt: TGTGCCAGCTCACCCCCGACTGGTAGCGGAGACTACAATGAGCAGTTCTTC

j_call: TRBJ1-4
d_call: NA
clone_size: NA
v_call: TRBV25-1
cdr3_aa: CASSELQTGEKLFF
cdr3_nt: TGTGCCAGCAGTGAATTACAGACAGGCGAAAAACTGTTTTTT

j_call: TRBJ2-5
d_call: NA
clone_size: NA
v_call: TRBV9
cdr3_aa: CASSVEQIAQGTQYF
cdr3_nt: TGTGCCAGCAGCGTAGAACAGATAGCCCAGGGGACCCAGTACTTC

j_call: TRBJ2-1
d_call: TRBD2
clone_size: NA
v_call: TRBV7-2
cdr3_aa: CASSSRLATNEQFF
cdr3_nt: TGTGCCAGCAGCTCGAGACTAGCGACTAATGAGCAGTTCTTC

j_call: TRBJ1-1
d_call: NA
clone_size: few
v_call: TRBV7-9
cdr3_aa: CASSLTGEAFF
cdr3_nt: TGTGCCAGCAGCTTAACAGGGGAAGCTTTCTTT

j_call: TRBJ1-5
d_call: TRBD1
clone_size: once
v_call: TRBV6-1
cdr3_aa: CASGEGRGLGQPQHF
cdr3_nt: TGTGCCAGCGGGGAAGGCAGGGGGTTAGGGCAACCCCAGCATTTT

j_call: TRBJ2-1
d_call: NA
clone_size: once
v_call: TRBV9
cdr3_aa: CASSPWGTINEQFF
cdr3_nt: TGTGCCAGCAGCCCCTGGGGGACAATCAATGAGCAGTTCTTC

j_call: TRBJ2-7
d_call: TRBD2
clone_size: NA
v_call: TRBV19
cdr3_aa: CASSSQREGRTEQYF
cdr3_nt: TGTGCCAGTAGTTCCCAGCGGGAGGGCCGGACGGAGCAGTACTTC

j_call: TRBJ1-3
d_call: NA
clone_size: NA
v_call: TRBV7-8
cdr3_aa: CASSFSARGHRNTIYF
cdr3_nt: TGTGCCAGCAGCTTCTCCGCCCGAGGGCATCGAAACACCATATATTTT

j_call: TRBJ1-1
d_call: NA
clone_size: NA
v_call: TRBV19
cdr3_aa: CASSMWGRGLLSEAFF
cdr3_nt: TGTGCCAGTAGTATGTGGGGAAGGGGACTCCTCTCTGAAGCTTTCTTT

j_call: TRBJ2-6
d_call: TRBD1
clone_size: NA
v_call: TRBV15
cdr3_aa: CATSERQGSGANVLTF
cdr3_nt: TGTGCCACCAGCGAAAGACAGGGCTCTGGGGCCAACGTCCTGACTTTC

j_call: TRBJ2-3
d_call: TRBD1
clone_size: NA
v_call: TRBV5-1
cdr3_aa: CASSLRRRQGADTQYF
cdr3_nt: TGCGCCAGCAGCTTGCGACGCAGGCAGGGGGCAGATACGCAGTATTTT

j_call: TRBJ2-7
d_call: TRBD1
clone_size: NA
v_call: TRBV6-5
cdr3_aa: CASSYSSTGGGYEQYF
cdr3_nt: TGTGCCAGCAGTTACTCGAGCACAGGGGGCGGCTACGAGCAGTACTTC

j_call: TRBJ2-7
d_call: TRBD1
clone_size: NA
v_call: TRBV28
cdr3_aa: CASSFRGTGWVEQYF
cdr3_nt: TGTGCCAGCAGTTTTCGCGGGACAGGGTGGGTTGAGCAGTACTTC